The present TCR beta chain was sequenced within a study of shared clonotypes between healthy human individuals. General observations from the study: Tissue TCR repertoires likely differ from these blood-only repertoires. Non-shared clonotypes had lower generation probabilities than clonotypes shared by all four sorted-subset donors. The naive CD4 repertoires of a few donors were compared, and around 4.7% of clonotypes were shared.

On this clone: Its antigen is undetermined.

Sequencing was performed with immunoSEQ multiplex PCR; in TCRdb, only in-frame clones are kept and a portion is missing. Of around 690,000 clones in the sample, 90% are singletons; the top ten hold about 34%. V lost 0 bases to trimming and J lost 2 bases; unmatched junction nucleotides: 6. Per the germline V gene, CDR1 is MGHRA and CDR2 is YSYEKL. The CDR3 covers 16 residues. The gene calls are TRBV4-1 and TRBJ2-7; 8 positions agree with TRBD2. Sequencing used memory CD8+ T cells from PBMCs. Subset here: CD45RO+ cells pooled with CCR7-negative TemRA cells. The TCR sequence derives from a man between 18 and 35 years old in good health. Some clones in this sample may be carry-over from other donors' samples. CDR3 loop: CASSQDTGREAYEQYF. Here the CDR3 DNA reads TGCGCCAGCAGCCAAGATACGGGGCGGGAGGCCTACGAGCAGTACTTC.